This entry is about one T cell receptor beta chain. Its cognate antigen is unknown. The data belong to a study of cytomegalovirus exposure and HLA in healthy donors. Findings and caveats of the study: Most TCR sequences were rare, but some public TCRs occurred in many donors. Through in vitro validation, three CMV-associated chains were shown to be specific for CMV antigens. One later analysis, an examination of the 100 to 150 validation repertoires, found that first-cohort TCR clusters tended to co-occur in them. There were around 160 TCR beta chains listed as cytomegalovirus-associated.

The CDR3 loop spans 16 amino acids. Germline CDR1 is PRHDT and CDR2 is FYEKMQ (reference sequence). Trimming pared 5 bases from V and 0 bases from J, leaving 17 bases between. TCRdb's copy holds only in-frame clones and misses some; the assay was immunoSEQ multiplex PCR. The table includes fewer than 200,000 clones, about 89% detected once. Sequencing used PBMCs. The receptor was derived from a man aged 30-40 years in good health and CMV-seropositive. This chain links TRBV13 with TRBJ2-7, with D possibly TRBD1 on 6 matching bases. This CDR3 is CASSRWSGDISYEQYF. CDR3 sequence (DNA): TGTGCCAGCAGCAGGTGGTCAGGGGACATCTCCTACGAGCAGTACTTC.